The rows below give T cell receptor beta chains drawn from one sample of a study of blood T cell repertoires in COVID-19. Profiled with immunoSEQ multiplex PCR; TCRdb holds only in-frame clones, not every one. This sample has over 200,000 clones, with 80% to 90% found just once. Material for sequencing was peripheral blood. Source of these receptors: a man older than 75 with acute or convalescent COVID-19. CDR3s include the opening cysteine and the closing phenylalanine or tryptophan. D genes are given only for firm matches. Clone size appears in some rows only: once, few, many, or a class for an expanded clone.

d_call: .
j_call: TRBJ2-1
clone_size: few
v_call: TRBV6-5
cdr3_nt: TGTGCCAGCAGTTATGAGGGGGGGATCTCCTACAATGAGCAGTTCTTC
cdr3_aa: CASSYEGGISYNEQFF

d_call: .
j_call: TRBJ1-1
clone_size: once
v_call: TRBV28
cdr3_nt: TGTGCCAGCATCTTGCCGGGGGGGATTGAAGCTTTCTTT
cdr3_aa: CASILPGGIEAFF

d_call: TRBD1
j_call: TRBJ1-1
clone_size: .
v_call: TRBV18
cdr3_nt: TGTGCCAGCTCATCACCCTCGGGACAGGGAGGGACTGAAGCTTTCTTT
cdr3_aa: CASSSPSGQGGTEAFF

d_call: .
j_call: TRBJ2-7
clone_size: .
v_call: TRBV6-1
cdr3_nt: TGTGCCAGCAGTGAAGCGGTGGACAGTTCCTACGAGCAGTACTTC
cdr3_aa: CASSEAVDSSYEQYF

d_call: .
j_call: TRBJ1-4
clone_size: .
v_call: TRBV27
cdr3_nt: TGTGCCAGCAGTCAAGCCGGGAGGGTGGAAAAACTGTTTTTT
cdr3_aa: CASSQAGRVEKLFF

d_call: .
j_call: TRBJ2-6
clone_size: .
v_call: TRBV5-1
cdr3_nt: TGCGCCAGCAGCTTGGCGGGAGGGGCCAACGTCCTGACTTTC
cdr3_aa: CASSLAGGANVLTF

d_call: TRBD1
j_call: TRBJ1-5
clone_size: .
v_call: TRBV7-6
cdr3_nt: TGTGCCAGCAGCCCACGACAGGGTGGCAATCAGCCCCAGCATTTT
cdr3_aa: CASSPRQGGNQPQHF

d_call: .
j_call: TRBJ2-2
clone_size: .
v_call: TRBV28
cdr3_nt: TGTGCCAGCACTATGGGAGTTGGGGAGCTGTTTTTT
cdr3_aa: CASTMGVGELFF

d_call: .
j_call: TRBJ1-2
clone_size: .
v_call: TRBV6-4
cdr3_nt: TGTGCCAGCAGTGACTCGGGCAGTTTGAGCTACACCTTC
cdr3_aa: CASSDSGSLSYTF

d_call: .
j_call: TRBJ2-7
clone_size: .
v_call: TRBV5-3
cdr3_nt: TGTGCCAGAAGCTTTAGATCCGTGACTGTCTACGAGCAGTACTTC
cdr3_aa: CARSFRSVTVYEQYF

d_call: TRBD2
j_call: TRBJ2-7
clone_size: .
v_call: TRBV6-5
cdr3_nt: TGTGCCAGCATGACTAGCGGGAGCGAGCAGTACTTC
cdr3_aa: CASMTSGSEQYF

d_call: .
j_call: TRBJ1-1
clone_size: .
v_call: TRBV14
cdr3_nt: TGTGCCAGCAGCCAAGTTCAAGTCAGGCTTACGGGAGTGGAGGCTTTCTTT
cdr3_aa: CASSQVQVRLTGVEAFF

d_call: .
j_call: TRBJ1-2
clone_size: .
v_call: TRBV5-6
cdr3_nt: TGTGCCAGCAGCTTTGCGTCGGGGGGCTACACCTTC
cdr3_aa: CASSFASGGYTF

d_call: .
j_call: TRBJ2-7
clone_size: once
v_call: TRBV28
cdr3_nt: TGTGCCAGCATTAGCAGCTCCTACGAGCAGTACTTC
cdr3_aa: CASISSSYEQYF

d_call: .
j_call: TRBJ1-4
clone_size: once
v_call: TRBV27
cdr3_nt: TGTGCCAGCAGTTTGGCCCCCCCTGGACACCTGGCAACTAATGAAAAACTGTTTTTT
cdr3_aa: CASSLAPPGHLATNEKLFF

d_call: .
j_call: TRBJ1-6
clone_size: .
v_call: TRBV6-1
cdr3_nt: TGTGCCAGCAGTGAACAGGAGGGGTCGGCACCCCTCCACTTT
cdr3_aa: CASSEQEGSAPLHF

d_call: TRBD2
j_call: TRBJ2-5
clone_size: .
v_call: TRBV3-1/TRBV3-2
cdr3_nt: TGTGCCAGCAGCCGGAAAGCGGGGGAAGAGACCCAGTACTTC
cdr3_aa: CASSRKAGEETQYF

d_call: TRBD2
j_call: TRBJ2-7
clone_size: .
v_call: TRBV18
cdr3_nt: TGTGCCAGCTCACGTCTGGCGGGACTAGCGGGAGAGCTCTCCTACGAGCAGTACTTC
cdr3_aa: CASSRLAGLAGELSYEQYF

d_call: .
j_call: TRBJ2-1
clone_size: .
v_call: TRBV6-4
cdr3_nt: TGTGCCAGCAGTGACCCCTCAGGTGCAGGGGGGAACAATGAGCAGTTCTTC
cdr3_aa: CASSDPSGAGGNNEQFF

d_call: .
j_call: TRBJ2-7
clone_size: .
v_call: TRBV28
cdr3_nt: TGTGCCAGCACGGGAACAGGGCAGTCCTACGAGCAGTACTTC
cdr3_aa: CASTGTGQSYEQYF

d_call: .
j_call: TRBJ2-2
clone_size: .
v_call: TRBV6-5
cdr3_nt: TGTGCCAGCAGTCGACACGAGAGCACCGGGGAGCTGTTTTTT
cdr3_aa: CASSRHESTGELFF

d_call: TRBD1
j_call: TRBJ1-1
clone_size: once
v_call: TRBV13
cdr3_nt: TGTGCCAGCAGCTTAGACGCGGTGGGACAGCGTGAAGCTTTCTTT
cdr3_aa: CASSLDAVGQREAFF

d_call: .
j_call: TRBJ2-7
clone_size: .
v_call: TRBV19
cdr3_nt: TGTGCCAGTAGTATAAACAGCAACTACGAGCAGTACTTC
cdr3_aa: CASSINSNYEQYF

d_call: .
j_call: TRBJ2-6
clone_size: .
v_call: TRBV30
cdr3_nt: TGTGCCTGGACGGGGACTTCCCTCTCTGGGGCCAACGTCCTGACTTTC
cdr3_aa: CAWTGTSLSGANVLTF

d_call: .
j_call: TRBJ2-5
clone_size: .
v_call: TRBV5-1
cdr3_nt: TGCGCCAGCAGCTTGGCCCCCGCAGGAACGTCAGAGACCCAGTACTTC
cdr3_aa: CASSLAPAGTSETQYF

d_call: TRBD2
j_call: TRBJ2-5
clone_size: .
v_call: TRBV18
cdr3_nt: TGTGCCAGCTCACCTGGGACTAGCGGGTTCCAAGAGACCCAGTACTTC
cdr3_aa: CASSPGTSGFQETQYF

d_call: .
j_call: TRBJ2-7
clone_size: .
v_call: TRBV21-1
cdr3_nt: TGTGCCAGCAGCATAAGCGGGACAGAGCAGTACTTC
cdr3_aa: CASSISGTEQYF